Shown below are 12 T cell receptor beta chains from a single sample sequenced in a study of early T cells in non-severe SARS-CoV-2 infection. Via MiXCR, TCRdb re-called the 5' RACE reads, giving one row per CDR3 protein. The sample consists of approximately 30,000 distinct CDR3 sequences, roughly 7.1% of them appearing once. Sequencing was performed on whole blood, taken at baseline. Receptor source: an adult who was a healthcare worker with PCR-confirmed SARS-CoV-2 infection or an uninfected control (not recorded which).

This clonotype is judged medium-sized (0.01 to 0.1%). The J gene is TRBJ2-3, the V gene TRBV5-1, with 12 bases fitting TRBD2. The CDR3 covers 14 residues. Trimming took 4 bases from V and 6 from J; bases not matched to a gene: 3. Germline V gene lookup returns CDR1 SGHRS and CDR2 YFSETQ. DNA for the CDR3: TGCGCCAGCAGCATGACTAGCGGGAGTGATACGCAGTATTTT. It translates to CASSMTSGSDTQYF.

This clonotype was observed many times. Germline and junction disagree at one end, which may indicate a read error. Written as DNA, the CDR3 is TGTGCTAGCAGCTTGGCCATCCCAGAGACCCAGTACTTC. Translation: CASSLAIPETQYF. The chain joins TRBV7-7 to TRBJ2-5; D is unclear. The CDR3 has 13 residues. Germline lookup yields CDR1 SSHAT and CDR2 FNYEAQ (reference sequence).

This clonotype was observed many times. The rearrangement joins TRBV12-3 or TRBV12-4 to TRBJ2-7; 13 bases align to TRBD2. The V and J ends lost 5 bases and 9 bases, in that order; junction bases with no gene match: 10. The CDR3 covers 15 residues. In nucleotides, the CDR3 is TGTGCCAGCAGTGTCGGGACTAGCGGGACCACCCCGCAGTACTTC. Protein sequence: CASSVGTSGTTPQYF.

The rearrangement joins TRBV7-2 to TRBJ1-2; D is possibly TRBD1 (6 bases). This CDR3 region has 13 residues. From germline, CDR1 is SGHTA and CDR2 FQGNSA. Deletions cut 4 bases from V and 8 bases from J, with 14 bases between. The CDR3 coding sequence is TGTGCCAGCAGCTATACAACAGGGATCGGCTACACCTTC. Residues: CASSYTTGIGYTF. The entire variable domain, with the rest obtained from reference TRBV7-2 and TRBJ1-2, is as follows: GAGVSQSPSNKVTEKGKDVELRCDPISGHTALYWYRQSLGQGLEFLIYFQGNSAPDKSGLPSDRFSAERTGGSVSTLTIQRTQQEDSAVYLCASSYTTGIGYTFGSGTRLTVV.

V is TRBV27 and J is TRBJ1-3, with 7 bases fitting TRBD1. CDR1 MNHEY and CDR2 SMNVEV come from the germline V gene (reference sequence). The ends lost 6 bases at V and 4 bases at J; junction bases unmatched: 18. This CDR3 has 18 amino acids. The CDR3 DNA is TGTGCCAGCAGATCTACAACCGCAAAGGACAGGCTCGGAAACACCATATATTTT. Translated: CASRSTTAKDRLGNTIYF.

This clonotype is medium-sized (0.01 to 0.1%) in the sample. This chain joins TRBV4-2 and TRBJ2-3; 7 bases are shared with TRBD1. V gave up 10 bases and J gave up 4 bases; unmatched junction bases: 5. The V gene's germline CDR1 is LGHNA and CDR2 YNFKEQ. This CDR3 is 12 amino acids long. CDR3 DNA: TGTGCCACCTCGGGACAGTCAGATACGCAGTATTTT. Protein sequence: CATSGQSDTQYF.

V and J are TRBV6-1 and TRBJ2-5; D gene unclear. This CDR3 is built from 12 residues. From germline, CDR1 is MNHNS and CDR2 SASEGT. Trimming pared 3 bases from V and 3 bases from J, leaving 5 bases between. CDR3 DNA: TGTGCCAGCAGTGAGATTAAAGAGACCCAGTACTTC. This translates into CASSEIKETQYF.

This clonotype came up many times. CDR3 DNA: TGTGCCAGCAGCTCCACCTTAGCGGGAGGGCCTAGCGCCTACAATGAGCAGTTCTTC. Amino acids: CASSSTLAGGPSAYNEQFF. V usage is TRBV7-2 and J usage is TRBJ2-1; 11 bases are a match to TRBD2. CDR1 SGHTA and CDR2 FQGNSA come from the germline V gene. The CDR3 totals 19 residues. After removal of 4 bases from V and 2 bases from J, the junction contained 13 bases not matched to a gene.

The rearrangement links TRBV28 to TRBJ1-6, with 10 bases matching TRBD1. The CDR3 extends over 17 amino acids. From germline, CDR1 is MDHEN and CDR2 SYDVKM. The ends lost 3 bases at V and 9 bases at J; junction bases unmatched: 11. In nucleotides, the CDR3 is TGTGCCAGCAGTTTCCTACAGACAGGGGGCGCGGCTTCACCCCTCCACTTT. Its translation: CASSFLQTGGAASPLHF.

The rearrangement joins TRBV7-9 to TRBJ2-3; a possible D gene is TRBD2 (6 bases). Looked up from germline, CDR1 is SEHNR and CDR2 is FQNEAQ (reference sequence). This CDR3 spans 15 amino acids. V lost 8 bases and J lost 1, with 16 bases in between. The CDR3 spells CASSEPSDGTDTQYF. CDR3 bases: TGTGCCAGCTCCGAACCTAGCGACGGCACAGATACGCAGTATTTT.

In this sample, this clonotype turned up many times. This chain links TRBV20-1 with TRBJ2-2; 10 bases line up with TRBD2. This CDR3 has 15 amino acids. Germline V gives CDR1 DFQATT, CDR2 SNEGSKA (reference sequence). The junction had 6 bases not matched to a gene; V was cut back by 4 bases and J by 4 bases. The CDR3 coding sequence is TGCAGTGCTACTAGCGGGAGTCGTGGCACCGGGGAGCTGTTTTTT. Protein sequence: CSATSGSRGTGELFF.

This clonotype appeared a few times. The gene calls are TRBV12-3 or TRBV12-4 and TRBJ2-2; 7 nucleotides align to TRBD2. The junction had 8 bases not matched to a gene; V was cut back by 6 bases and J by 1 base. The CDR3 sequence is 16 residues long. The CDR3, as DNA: TGTGCCAGCAGGGCCTGGGGGAGGGAGAACACCGGGGAGCTGTTTTTT. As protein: CASRAWGRENTGELFF.